This TCR beta chain was captured by sequencing in a study of blood T cell repertoires in COVID-19. Using immunoSEQ multiplex PCR, the repertoire was profiled, and TCRdb retains in-frame clones only, with some absent. The data contain some 340,000 clones, 85% to 95% of them singletons. The CDR3 runs 18 residues. Germline-derived CDR1 and CDR2 are SEHNR and FQNEAQ (reference sequence). V lost 6 bases and J lost 0; bases outside the gene matches: 13. This clone was recorded once. This receptor was obtained from a woman aged 25-40 years who had been exposed to COVID-19. The V call is TRBV7-9, the J call TRBJ1-1; 10 bases are a match to TRBD1. What was sequenced was PBMCs or T cells enriched from blood (not recorded which). The CDR3 reads CASRPSGTGVPLNTEAFF. For the CDR3, the DNA is TGTGCCAGCAGACCCTCCGGGACAGGGGTACCTTTGAACACTGAAGCTTTCTTT. Using reference TRBV7-9 and TRBJ1-1 for the parts outside the CDR3, the full variable domain is DTGVSQNPRHKITKRGQNVTFRCDPISEHNRLYWYRQTLGQGPEFLTYFQNEAQLEKSRLLSDRFSAERPKGSFSTLEIQRTEQGDSAMYLCASRPSGTGVPLNTEAFFGQGTRLTVV.